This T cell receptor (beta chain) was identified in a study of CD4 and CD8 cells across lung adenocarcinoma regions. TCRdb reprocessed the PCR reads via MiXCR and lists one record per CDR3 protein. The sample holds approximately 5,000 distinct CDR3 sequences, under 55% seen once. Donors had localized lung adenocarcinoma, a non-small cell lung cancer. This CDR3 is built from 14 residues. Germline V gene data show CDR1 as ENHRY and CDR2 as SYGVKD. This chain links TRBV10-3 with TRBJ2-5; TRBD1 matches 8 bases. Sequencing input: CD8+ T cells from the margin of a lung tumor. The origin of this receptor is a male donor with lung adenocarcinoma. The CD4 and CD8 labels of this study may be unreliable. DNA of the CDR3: TGTGCGGGGAGACAGGGGCGTGACCCAGATACGCAGTACTTC. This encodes CAGRQGRDPDTQYF.